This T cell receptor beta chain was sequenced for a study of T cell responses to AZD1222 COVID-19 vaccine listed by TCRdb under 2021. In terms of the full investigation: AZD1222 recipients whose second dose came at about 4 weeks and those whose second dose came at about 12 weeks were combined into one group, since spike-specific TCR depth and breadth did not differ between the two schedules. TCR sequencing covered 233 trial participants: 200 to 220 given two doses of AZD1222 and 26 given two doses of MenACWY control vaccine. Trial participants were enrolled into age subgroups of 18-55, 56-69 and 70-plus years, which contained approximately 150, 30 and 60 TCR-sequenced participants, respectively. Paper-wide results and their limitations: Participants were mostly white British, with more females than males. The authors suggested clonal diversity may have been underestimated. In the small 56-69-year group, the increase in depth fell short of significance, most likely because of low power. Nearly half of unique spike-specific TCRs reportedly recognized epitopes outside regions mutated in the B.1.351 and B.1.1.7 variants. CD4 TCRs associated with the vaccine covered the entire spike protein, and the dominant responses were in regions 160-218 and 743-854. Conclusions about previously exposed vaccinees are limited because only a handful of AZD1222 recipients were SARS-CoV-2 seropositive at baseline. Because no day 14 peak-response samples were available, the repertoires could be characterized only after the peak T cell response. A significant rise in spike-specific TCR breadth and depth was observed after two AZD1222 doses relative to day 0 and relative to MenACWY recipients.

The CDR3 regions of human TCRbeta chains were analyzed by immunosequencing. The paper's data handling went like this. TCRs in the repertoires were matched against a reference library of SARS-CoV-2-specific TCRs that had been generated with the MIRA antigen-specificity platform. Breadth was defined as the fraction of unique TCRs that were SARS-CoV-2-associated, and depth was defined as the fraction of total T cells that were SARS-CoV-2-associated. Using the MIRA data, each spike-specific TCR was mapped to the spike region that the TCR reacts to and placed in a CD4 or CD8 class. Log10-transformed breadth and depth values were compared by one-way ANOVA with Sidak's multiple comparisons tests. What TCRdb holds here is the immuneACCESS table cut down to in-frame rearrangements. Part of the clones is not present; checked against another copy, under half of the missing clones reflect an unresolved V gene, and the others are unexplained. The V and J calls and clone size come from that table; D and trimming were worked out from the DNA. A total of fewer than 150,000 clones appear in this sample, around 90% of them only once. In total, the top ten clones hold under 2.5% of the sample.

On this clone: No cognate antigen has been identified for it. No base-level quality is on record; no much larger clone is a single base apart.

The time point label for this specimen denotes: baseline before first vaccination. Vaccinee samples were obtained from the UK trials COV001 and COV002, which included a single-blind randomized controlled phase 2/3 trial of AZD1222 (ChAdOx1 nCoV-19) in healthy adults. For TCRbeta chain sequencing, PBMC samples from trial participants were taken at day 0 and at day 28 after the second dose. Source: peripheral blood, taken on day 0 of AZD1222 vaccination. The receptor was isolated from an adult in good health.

The DNA sequence follows: TGTGCCACCAGGAGGGGAGGTTTAGAGCAGTACTTC. Translation gives CATRRGGLEQYF. The chain joins TRBV15 to TRBJ2-7; 6 matching bases give a weak D call of TRBD2. V is shortened by 6 bases, J by 7 bases, and the region joining them spans 13 bases. The CDR3 contains 12 residues, cysteine and phenylalanine counted. The entry retains the CDR3 DNA only, 36 bases that are in frame from base 1. Reading the germline V gene (reference sequence) gives CDR1 LNHNV and CDR2 YYDKDF.